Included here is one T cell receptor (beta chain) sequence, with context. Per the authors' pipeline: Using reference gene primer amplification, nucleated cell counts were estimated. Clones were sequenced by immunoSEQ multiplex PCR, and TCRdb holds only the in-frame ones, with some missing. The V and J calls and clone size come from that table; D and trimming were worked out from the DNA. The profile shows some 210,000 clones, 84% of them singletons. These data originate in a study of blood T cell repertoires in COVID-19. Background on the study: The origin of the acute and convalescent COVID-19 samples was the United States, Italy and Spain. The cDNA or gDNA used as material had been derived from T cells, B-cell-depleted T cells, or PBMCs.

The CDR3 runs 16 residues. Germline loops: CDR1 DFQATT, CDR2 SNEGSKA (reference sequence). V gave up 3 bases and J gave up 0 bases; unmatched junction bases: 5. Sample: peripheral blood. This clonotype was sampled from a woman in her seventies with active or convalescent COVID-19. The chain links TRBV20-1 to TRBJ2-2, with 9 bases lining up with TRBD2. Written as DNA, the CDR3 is TGCAGTGCTAGTAGGTCTAGCGGGACGAACACCGGGGAGCTGTTTTTT. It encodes CSASRSSGTNTGELFF.